These 22 T cell receptor beta chains were all obtained from the same sample, sequenced in a study of T-cell memory formation after mild COVID-19. MiXCR was run by TCRdb on the 5' RACE reads, yielding one entry per CDR3 protein. This table has almost 250,000 distinct CDR3 sequences, 15% appearing once. The sequenced sample was PBMCs or a T cell subset sorted from them (not recorded which). The receptors originated from an adult woman who had mild COVID-19 (a few samples of this study predate the infection). Cell type and time point are not known.

Only a few counts were recorded for this clonotype. The V and J genes are TRBV6-5 and TRBJ1-1; 7 bases map to TRBD1. Germline V gene lookup returns CDR1 MNHEY and CDR2 SVGAGI. Germline trimming cut 5 bases from V and 0 bases from J; bases unmatched to any gene: 6. The CDR3 contains 15 residues. The DNA for the CDR3 is TGTGCCAGCAGTAAGGGACAGATTATGAACACTGAAGCTTTCTTT. It yields the protein CASSKGQIMNTEAFF.

This clonotype came up a few times. The chain carries TRBV7-3 and TRBJ2-6; 8 positions match TRBD1. Trimming cost V 2 bases and J 0 bases; bases outside gene matches: 12. CDR1 and CDR2 from the germline V gene are SGHTA and FQGTGA. CDR3 length: 20 residues. The CDR3 DNA reads as TGTGCCAGCAGCTTAGGGGTCCCCAGGGGGCTGGCCTCTGGGGCCAACGTCCTGACTTTC. Translation gives CASSLGVPRGLASGANVLTF.

The CDR3 loop is CASSLGTGGATGELFF. CDR3 nucleotides: TGCGCCAGCAGCTTGGGGACAGGGGGCGCAACCGGGGAGCTGTTTTTT. The chain links TRBV5-1 to TRBJ2-2; TRBD1 matches at 11 bases. The CDR3 is 16 amino acids. Losses at the gene ends were 0 bases for V and 5 bases for J; bases not matched to a gene: 3. CDR1 is SGHRS and CDR2 is YFSETQ in the germline V gene. The full variable domain, with the rest looked up from reference TRBV5-1 and TRBJ2-2, is KAGVTQTPRYLIKTRGQQVTLSCSPISGHRSVSWYQQTPGQGLQFLFEYFSETQRNKGNFPGRFSGRQFSNSRSEMNVSTLELGDSALYLCASSLGTGGATGELFFGEGSRLTVL.

A note on this clonotype: Because the CDR3's place on the DNA is in doubt, the DNA is left out and the CDR3 is given as listed by TCRdb. The chain combines TRBV5-1 with TRBJ2-2; no DNA check was done on the table's D call, TRBD1. The CDR3 length equals 16 residues, ends included. Germline CDR1 SGHRS, CDR2 YFSETQ. CDR3 in amino acids: CASSWTGGSTGELFFF.

The J gene is TRBJ1-2, the V gene TRBV11-2, with 9 bases fitting TRBD1. The CDR3 spans 17 residues. Losses at the gene ends were 0 bases for V and 3 bases for J; bases not matched to a gene: 8. Germline V gene data show CDR1 as SGHAT and CDR2 as FQNNGV. CDR3 region: CASSLESGTGSYYGYTF. CDR3 sequence (DNA): TGTGCCAGCAGCTTAGAATCCGGGACAGGGTCATACTATGGCTACACCTTC.

This clonotype was counted a few times. J is TRBJ1-4 and V is TRBV5-1; a possible D gene is TRBD1 (6 bases). CDR3 length: 16 amino acids. Trimming shortened V by 4 bases and J by 0 bases, and 13 bases separated the two germline ends. Germline CDR1 SGHRS, CDR2 YFSETQ. DNA for the CDR3: TGCGCCAGCAGCCGAACAGGGTTATCAACTAATGAAAAACTGTTTTTT. Amino acid sequence: CASSRTGLSTNEKLFF.

The genes are TRBV7-2 and TRBJ2-1; TRBD1 aligns across 9 bases. V lost 4 bases, J lost 15 bases, and 10 bases stayed unmatched. The CDR3 is made up of 13 amino acids. The V gene's germline CDR1 is SGHTA and CDR2 FQGNSA. CDR3 DNA: TGTGCCAGCAGCTCCACAGGGGGCTTTCTGCCGTTCTTC. Translation: CASSSTGGFLPFF.

This clonotype was recorded a few times. The chain is built from TRBV5-4 and TRBJ2-3, with 7 nucleotides matching TRBD2. Looked up from germline, CDR1 is SGHNT and CDR2 is YYREEE (reference sequence). Trimming took 1 base from V and 5 from J; bases not matched to a gene: 13. The CDR3 covers 17 residues. For the CDR3, the DNA is TGTGCCAGCAGCTTGCCAGGAGGAAACCCGGGGGGAGATACGCAGTATTTT. Translation: CASSLPGGNPGGDTQYF.

The gene calls are TRBV20-1 and TRBJ1-5, with a possible D match to TRBD1 (6 bases). Per the germline V gene, CDR1 is DFQATT and CDR2 is SNEGSKA (reference sequence). The CDR3 sequence is 18 residues long. The V end was cut by 4 bases, the J end by 0 bases, with 22 bases between. The CDR3 DNA sequence: TGCAGTGCTAAACCGGGAGGCAGGGGCCTCTATAGCAATCAGCCCCAGCATTTT. Amino acid sequence: CSAKPGGRGLYSNQPQHF.

This clonotype was seen more than once but under ten times. The rearrangement links TRBV4-1 to TRBJ2-3; TRBD1 is a possible D gene (6 bases). The CDR3 loop spans 16 amino acids. With 2 bases removed from V and 0 bases from J, the gap between germline ends came to 12 bases. Germline CDR1 is MGHRA and CDR2 is YSYEKL. CDR3 region: CASSQQQGLSTDTQYF. The CDR3 DNA sequence: TGCGCCAGCAGCCAACAGCAGGGGCTGAGCACAGATACGCAGTATTTT.

This clonotype has only a few counts. This chain links TRBV9 with TRBJ2-3, with no clear D. V was clipped by 0 bases and J by 6 bases, with 5 bases between them. Per germline, CDR1 SGDLS and CDR2 YYNGEE. The CDR3 extends over 12 amino acids. The CDR3 region is CASSVGRDTQYF. CDR3 bases: TGTGCCAGCAGCGTAGGCCGGGATACGCAGTATTTT.

A few counts support this clonotype. V gene TRBV12-3 or TRBV12-4 combines with J gene TRBJ2-1; D is uncertain. The CDR3 covers 14 residues. Trimming removed 7 bases from V and 9 bases from J, with 19 bases in between. The CDR3 sequence is CASKIPGPLGEQFF. CDR3 DNA sequence: TGTGCCAGCAAAATTCCGGGTCCCCTGGGTGAGCAGTTCTTC.

The chain has TRBV7-2 and TRBJ1-1, with 7 bases matching TRBD1. In germline, CDR1 is SGHTA, CDR2 FQGNSA. This CDR3 is 13 amino acids long. The trim removed 5 bases at V and 4 bases at J, leaving 4 bases unmatched. The CDR3 nucleotides read TGTGCCAGCAGCAGACAGGGTGGCACTGAAGCTTTCTTT. Its protein is CASSRQGGTEAFF.

This chain connects TRBV3-1 to TRBJ2-4; D is undetermined. V was trimmed by 4 bases and J by 0 bases, leaving 10 bases between them. The CDR3 covers 15 residues. CDR1 and CDR2 from the germline V gene are LGHDT and YNNKEL (reference sequence). CDR3 residues: CASSRSELAKNIQYF. In DNA form, the CDR3 reads TGTGCCAGCAGCCGCTCAGAGTTAGCCAAAAACATTCAGTACTTC.

Many counts were recorded for this clonotype. The chain combines TRBV27 with TRBJ1-6, with D tentatively TRBD1 (5 bases). This CDR3 contains 16 residues. V was trimmed by 4 bases and J by 8 bases, leaving 18 bases between them. Germline V CDR1 and CDR2: MNHEY, SMNVEV (reference sequence). The CDR3 here is CASSWRGRWGDSPLHF. The CDR3 coding sequence is TGTGCCAGCAGTTGGCGGGGACGGTGGGGGGATTCACCCCTCCACTTT.

This clonotype was picked up many times. The rearrangement links TRBV7-2 to TRBJ2-5; 7 nucleotides agree with TRBD1. The germline V gene has CDR1 SGHTA and CDR2 FQGNSA. Trimming at V came to 5 bases and at J to 4 bases, leaving 7 bases not matched to a gene. This CDR3 region has 14 residues. CDR3 loop: CASSATGRGETQYF. The CDR3 bases are TGTGCCAGCAGCGCGACAGGGAGAGGAGAGACCCAGTACTTC.

The rearrangement links TRBV20-1 to TRBJ2-3, with D possibly TRBD2 on 7 matching bases. CDR1 and CDR2 from the germline V gene are DFQATT and SNEGSKA (reference sequence). The CDR3 is 13 amino acids. CDR3 sequence (DNA): TGCAGCCCCAGAGGGGGGGTAGGGGATACGCAGTATTTT. Amino acid sequence: CSPRGGVGDTQYF.

The J gene is TRBJ2-7, the V gene TRBV12-3 or TRBV12-4; 10 bases are a match to TRBD1. V shed 3 bases and J 3 bases; nucleotides not matched to a gene: 5. The CDR3 has 15 amino acids. CDR3: CASSFSGTGDYEQYF. In nucleotides, the CDR3 is TGTGCCAGCAGTTTCTCCGGGACAGGGGACTACGAGCAGTACTTC.

The CDR3 region is CASSLEVARNTEAFF. The CDR3 DNA sequence: TGTGCCAGCAGCTTAGAAGTAGCCAGGAACACTGAAGCTTTCTTT. This chain links TRBV7-9 with TRBJ1-1; D remains unclear. Trimming removed 1 base at V and 1 base at J, with 10 bases between. The CDR3 runs 15 residues. From germline, CDR1 is SEHNR and CDR2 FQNEAQ (reference sequence).

About this clonotype: The junction departs from germline at one end; a sequencing error may be responsible. V is TRBV11-2 and J is TRBJ2-2, with D uncertain. The CDR3 contains 14 residues. Germline assignment: CDR1 SGHAT and CDR2 FQNNGV. CDR3 DNA: TGTGCCAGCAGCTTAGAGGTGAACGCCGGGGAGCTGTTTTTT. Translation gives CASSLEVNAGELFF.

Only a few counts were recorded for this clonotype. The chain joins TRBV20-1 to TRBJ2-1; 10 bases match TRBD2. The CDR3 loop spans 14 amino acids. The ends lost 6 bases at V and 4 bases at J; junction bases unmatched: 6. Germline assignment: CDR1 DFQATT and CDR2 SNEGSKA (reference sequence). CDR3 residues: CSAPVLAGYNEQFF. CDR3 sequence (DNA): TGCAGTGCCCCGGTACTAGCGGGATACAATGAGCAGTTCTTC.

The rearrangement joins TRBV4-1 to TRBJ1-4, with 9 bases lining up with TRBD1. Germline V gene lookup returns CDR1 MGHRA and CDR2 YSYEKL. Trimming removed 3 bases from V and 7 bases from J; junction bases left unmatched: 6. This CDR3 has 15 amino acids. The chain's CDR3 is CASSHPGTGSEKLFF. DNA for the CDR3: TGCGCCAGCAGCCACCCCGGGACAGGGAGTGAAAAACTGTTTTTT.